Below, 30 T cell receptor beta chains from the same sample are listed, as sequenced in a study of cytomegalovirus exposure and HLA in healthy donors. Researchers ran the PCR with 60 Vbeta and 13 Jbeta primers. Sequencing was performed with immunoSEQ multiplex PCR; in TCRdb, only in-frame clones are kept and a portion is missing. Among over 250,000 clones listed, approximately 90% were seen once. The specimen was PBMCs. These TCRs come from a man aged 35 to 55 in good health and CMV-seropositive.

The CDR3 here is CASRGADPYEQYF. For the CDR3, the DNA is TGCGCCAGCAGAGGAGCGGACCCCTACGAGCAGTACTTC. The chain couples TRBV10-2 to TRBJ2-7; the D gene is possibly TRBD2 (5 bases). The CDR3 runs 13 residues. Trimming cost V 6 bases and J 2 bases, with 11 bases left between them. The V gene's germline CDR1 is WSHSY and CDR2 SAAADI.

V gene TRBV19 combines with J gene TRBJ2-5, with TRBD1 matching over 7 bases. Near its end, the DNA agrees better with TRBJ2-7, so the J call may be wrong. The CDR3 extends over 14 amino acids. Germline V gene data show CDR1 as LNHDA and CDR2 as SQIVND (reference sequence). The CDR3 bases are TGTGCCAGTAGTAGGGACAGTAGCTCCTACGAGCAGTACTTC. Translating gives CASSRDSSSYEQYF.

The chain uses TRBV28 and TRBJ1-4; D unclear. This CDR3 region has 16 residues. Germline assignment: CDR1 MDHEN and CDR2 SYDVKM. The V and J ends lost 6 bases and 2 bases respectively, with 16 bases between them. The chain's CDR3 is CASSQNHRETNEKLFF. CDR3 nucleotides: TGTGCCAGCAGCCAAAACCACCGGGAGACTAATGAAAAACTGTTTTTT.

This chain connects TRBV28 to TRBJ1-6; 7 bases line up with TRBD1. The V segment lost 3 bases and the J segment 9 bases; nucleotides outside the gene matches: 8. The CDR3 length is 15 residues. Germline V gene lookup returns CDR1 MDHEN and CDR2 SYDVKM. DNA of the CDR3: TGTGCCAGCAGTTTCAGGGACAGTTTGTCTTCACCCCTCCACTTT. Translated, it gives CASSFRDSLSSPLHF.

This chain connects TRBV2 to TRBJ2-3, with 11 bases lining up with TRBD1. The CDR3 runs to 16 residues. The germline V gene encodes CDR1 SNHLY and CDR2 FYNNEI. Trimming removed 4 bases from V and 3 bases from J; junction bases left unmatched: 6. Here the CDR3 DNA reads TGTGCCAGCAGTGCCAGGGACAGGGGGTTGACAGATACGCAGTATTTT. As protein: CASSARDRGLTDTQYF. The whole variable domain, filled in from reference TRBV2 and TRBJ2-3, reads EPEVTQTPSHQVTQMGQEVILRCVPISNHLYFYWYRQILGQKVEFLVSFYNNEISEKSEIFDDQFSVERPDGSNFTLKIRSTKLEDSAMYFCASSARDRGLTDTQYFGPGTRLTVL.

The chain carries TRBV5-6 and TRBJ2-5, with D hard to call. The J call may be mistaken, given a closer DNA end match to TRBJ2-7. This CDR3 spans 13 amino acids. Germline V gene data show CDR1 as SGHDT and CDR2 as YYEEEE. The CDR3 region has the DNA TGTGCCAGCAGCTCTGGAGTAGCCTACGAGCAGTACTTC. It codes for CASSSGVAYEQYF.

The chain combines TRBV2 with TRBJ2-1; 9 bases map to TRBD1. The V and J ends lost 10 bases and 1 base, in that order; junction bases with no gene match: 5. The CDR3 has 14 amino acids. Germline V gives CDR1 SNHLY, CDR2 FYNNEI. As DNA, the CDR3 is TGTGCCACAGAGGGGACAGGGTCCTACAATGAGCAGTTCTTC. Translated, it gives CATEGTGSYNEQFF.

This clone was found a few times. This rearrangement joins TRBV29-1 to TRBJ1-1; D not certain. From germline, CDR1 is SQVTM and CDR2 ANQGSEA. CDR3 size: 17 residues. Trimming shortened V by 6 bases and J by 0 bases, and 23 bases separated the two germline ends. This CDR3 is CSVPTIRKRHMNTEAFF. The CDR3 DNA follows: TGCAGCGTGCCCACAATCAGGAAACGGCATATGAACACTGAAGCTTTCTTT.

This chain connects TRBV21-1 to TRBJ2-2; the table's D gene call, TRBD2, was not cross checked with the DNA. TRBV21-1 is termed a pseudogene. This CDR3 is 20 amino acids long. In DNA form, the CDR3 reads TGTGCCAGCAACAACCAATTCCCGGGACTAGCGGGAGGGCCTACCGGGGAGCTGTTTTTT. Amino acid sequence: CASNNQFPGLAGGPTGELFF.

The chain combines TRBV7-8 with TRBJ2-3, with TRBD1 matching 8 bases. This CDR3 has 16 amino acids. V lost 5 bases, J lost 8 bases, and 15 bases stayed unmatched. CDR1 SGHVS and CDR2 FQNEAQ come from the germline V gene. This chain's CDR3 is CASSAPTGALGGTQYF. In DNA, the CDR3 is TGTGCCAGCAGCGCACCGACAGGGGCGTTGGGCGGTACGCAGTATTTT.

The V and J genes are TRBV29-1 and TRBJ1-6; D remains unclear. Germline V gene sequence: CDR1 SQVTM, CDR2 ANQGSEA. V lost 2 bases to trimming and J lost 10 bases, with 15 bases between them. The CDR3 consists of 14 residues. The CDR3 coding sequence is TGCAGCGTTGAAATTGGAGGGTCGGGGTCACCCCTCCACTTT. Residues: CSVEIGGSGSPLHF.

This clone has more than one count but fewer than ten. CDR3 protein: CASSPPGGYEQYF. CDR3 bases: TGTGCCAGCAGCCCACCGGGGGGCTACGAGCAGTACTTC. The chain has TRBV7-6 and TRBJ2-7; 7 bases align to TRBD2. V was pared by 5 bases and J by 3 bases, with 4 bases of the junction left unmatched. The CDR3 is made up of 13 amino acids. Germline V gene sequence: CDR1 SGHVS, CDR2 FNYEAQ. The full variable domain, rest sourced from reference TRBV7-6 and TRBJ2-7, is GAGVSQSPRYKVTKRGQDVALRCDPISGHVSLYWYRQALGQGPEFLTYFNYEAQQDKSGLPNDRFSAERPEGSISTLTIQRTEQRDSAMYRCASSPPGGYEQYFGPGTRLTVT.

The chain links TRBV7-2 to TRBJ2-7; 7 nucleotides agree with TRBD1. Trimming cost V 6 bases and J 3 bases; bases outside gene matches: 5. CDR3 length: 13 residues. Germline CDR1 SGHTA, CDR2 FQGNSA. DNA of the CDR3: TGTGCCAGCAGGCCGGGACAGAGCTACGAGCAGTACTTC. Protein sequence: CASRPGQSYEQYF.

This clone was observed once. The rearrangement links TRBV19 to TRBJ2-1, with 11 positions matching TRBD2. Germline CDR1 is LNHDA and CDR2 is SQIVND (reference sequence). The CDR3 is made up of 17 amino acids. With V trimmed by 3 bases and J by 4 bases, 8 bases remained unmatched. CDR3 protein: CASSMTSGMAGYNEQFF. For the CDR3, the DNA is TGTGCCAGTAGTATGACTAGCGGGATGGCAGGGTACAATGAGCAGTTCTTC.

The V call is TRBV19, the J call TRBJ2-3; TRBD1 matches 8 bases. Germline-derived CDR1 and CDR2 are LNHDA and SQIVND (reference sequence). This CDR3 contains 16 residues. Losses at the gene ends were 5 bases for V and 1 base for J; bases not matched to a gene: 8. CDR3: CASSPPPGQGTDTQYF. CDR3 nucleotides: TGTGCCAGTAGTCCCCCACCGGGACAGGGCACAGATACGCAGTATTTT.

This chain uses TRBV4-2 with TRBJ2-7; 9 positions match TRBD1. Trimming removed 3 bases from V and 7 bases from J; junction bases left unmatched: 7. Germline CDR1 and CDR2: LGHNA and YNFKEQ. The length of the CDR3 is 14 residues. The chain's CDR3 is CASSQEDRGREQYF. The CDR3 DNA follows: TGTGCCAGCAGCCAGGAGGACAGGGGCCGGGAGCAGTACTTC.

The V and J genes are TRBV29-1 and TRBJ2-7, with D possibly TRBD2 on 6 matching bases. The CDR3 has 14 amino acids. Germline CDR1 reads SQVTM; CDR2 reads ANQGSEA. Trimming pared 6 bases from V and 3 bases from J, leaving 18 bases between. The CDR3: CSVGGGGASYEQYF. The CDR3 coding sequence is TGCAGCGTCGGAGGAGGAGGGGCAAGCTACGAGCAGTACTTC.

This chain links TRBV19 with TRBJ2-7; perhaps TRBD2 as D (6 bases). Germline CDR1 reads LNHDA; CDR2 reads SQIVND (reference sequence). CDR3 size: 15 residues. The V gene lost 1 base and the J gene lost 5 bases, with 15 bases spanning the gap. The DNA for the CDR3 is TGTGCCAGTAGTATAGCGGCTCCGGGAGTCCACGAGCAGTACTTC. Translation gives CASSIAAPGVHEQYF.

J is TRBJ1-5 and V is TRBV28; TRBD1 aligns across 8 bases. Per the germline V gene, CDR1 is MDHEN and CDR2 is SYDVKM. V shed 5 bases and J 7 bases; nucleotides not matched to a gene: 7. The CDR3 runs to 14 residues. The CDR3 sequence: CASSAGGPGQPQHF. Here the CDR3 DNA reads TGTGCCAGCAGTGCAGGGGGCCCCGGACAGCCCCAGCATTTT. The variable domain in full, completed from reference TRBV28 and TRBJ1-5, reads DVKVTQSSRYLVKRTGEKVFLECVQDMDHENMFWYRQDPGLGLRLIYFSYDVKMKEKGDIPEGYSVSREKKERFSLILESASTNQTSMYLCASSAGGPGQPQHFGDGTRLSIL.

Worth noting for this clone: Additional DNA sequences in this sample encode the identical CDR3. This chain connects TRBV18 to TRBJ1-1; D perhaps matches TRBD1 (6 bases). The length of the CDR3 is 14 residues. V was cut by 3 bases and J by 0 bases, with 8 bases left in between. CDR1 is KGHSH and CDR2 is LQKENI in the germline V gene. The CDR3 DNA sequence: TGTGCCAGCTCACCTGGACAGATGAACACTGAAGCTTTCTTT. Translating gives CASSPGQMNTEAFF.

This clone was observed a few times. The chain is built from TRBV5-1 and TRBJ1-2; D is uncertain. In germline, CDR1 is SGHRS, CDR2 YFSETQ. The V gene lost 0 bases and the J gene lost 8 bases, with 11 bases spanning the gap. There are 13 residues in the CDR3. In DNA form, the CDR3 reads TGCGCCAGCAGCTTGGGCGGGGTAGGCGGCTACACCTTC. This gives the protein CASSLGGVGGYTF.

V gene TRBV2 combines with J gene TRBJ2-2; possibly TRBD1 for D (5 bases). Trimming took 6 bases from V and 5 from J, leaving 13 bases between them. Germline CDR1 is SNHLY and CDR2 is FYNNEI. This CDR3 has 14 amino acids. This CDR3 reads CASSAESGTGELFF. In DNA form, the CDR3 reads TGTGCCAGCAGCGCCGAATCAGGGACCGGGGAGCTGTTTTTT.

The V call is TRBV28, the J call TRBJ2-7; TRBD1 matches 9 bases. The V gene's germline CDR1 is MDHEN and CDR2 SYDVKM. V shed 5 bases and J 0 bases; nucleotides not matched to a gene: 17. The CDR3 sequence is 19 residues long. The CDR3 sequence is CASSLQTGGEVWDSYEQYF. Written as DNA, the CDR3 is TGTGCCAGCAGTCTCCAGACAGGGGGAGAGGTCTGGGACTCCTACGAGCAGTACTTC.

This clone came up a few times. The CDR3 protein is CASSYYGQPQHF. The DNA of the CDR3 is TGTGCCAGCAGTTATTACGGTCAGCCCCAGCATTTT. The V call is TRBV6-5, the J call TRBJ1-5; D is undetermined. Germline V CDR1 and CDR2: MNHEY, SVGAGI. V was shortened by 3 bases and J by 6 bases, with 6 bases between the two germline ends. The CDR3 is made up of 12 amino acids.

V usage is TRBV6-5 and J usage is TRBJ1-4; unclear D gene. Germline-derived CDR1 and CDR2 are MNHEY and SVGAGI. The CDR3 runs to 15 residues. Trimming took 0 bases from V and 7 from J, leaving 12 bases between them. The CDR3 nucleotides are TGTGCCAGCAGTTACTCGCCGGGGAGAGGTGAAAAACTGTTTTTT. It is translated as CASSYSPGRGEKLFF.

The chain carries TRBV2 and TRBJ2-7; D perhaps matches TRBD1 (6 bases). Germline V gene sequence: CDR1 SNHLY, CDR2 FYNNEI. The CDR3 contains 14 residues. V was clipped by 7 bases and J by 3 bases, with 16 bases between them. CDR3 bases: TGTGCCAGCACCCGAGTGGACAGCGTCTACGAGCAGTACTTC. Protein sequence: CASTRVDSVYEQYF.

V is TRBV28 and J is TRBJ1-4; D is perhaps TRBD1 (6 bases). With 6 bases removed from V and 6 bases from J, the gap between germline ends came to 17 bases. Germline CDR1 and CDR2: MDHEN and SYDVKM. CDR3 length equals 15 residues. The CDR3 loop is CASSLSPRGDEKLFF. CDR3 sequence (DNA): TGTGCCAGCAGCCTATCGCCCAGGGGTGATGAAAAACTGTTTTTT.

This chain connects TRBV28 to TRBJ2-3; 13 positions match TRBD2. Losses at the gene ends were 4 bases for V and 4 bases for J; bases not matched to a gene: 11. The germline gives CDR1 MDHEN, CDR2 SYDVKM. The CDR3 consists of 18 residues. CDR3 in DNA: TGTGCCAGCAGTTCTTTGGAACTAGCGGGAGGGCCCTCAGATACGCAGTATTTT. Translation gives CASSSLELAGGPSDTQYF.

This clone showed up just once. J is TRBJ2-7 and V is TRBV5-1; 10 bases line up with TRBD2. Germline V gives CDR1 SGHRS, CDR2 YFSETQ. J lost 5 bases, V lost 0 bases, and 8 bases had no gene match. This CDR3 comprises 16 residues. CDR3 DNA: TGCGCCAGCAGCTTGGAAGGCCTAGCGGGAGTCCACGAGCAGTACTTC. It codes for CASSLEGLAGVHEQYF.

The chain uses TRBV7-9 and TRBJ2-7, with TRBD2 matching over 11 bases. Germline lookup yields CDR1 SEHNR and CDR2 FQNEAQ (reference sequence). V lost 7 bases to trimming and J lost 2 bases; unmatched junction nucleotides: 4. The CDR3 spans 14 residues. For the CDR3, the DNA is TGTGCCAGCACCCCTAGCGGGAGGACCTACGAGCAGTACTTC. Translated, it gives CASTPSGRTYEQYF.